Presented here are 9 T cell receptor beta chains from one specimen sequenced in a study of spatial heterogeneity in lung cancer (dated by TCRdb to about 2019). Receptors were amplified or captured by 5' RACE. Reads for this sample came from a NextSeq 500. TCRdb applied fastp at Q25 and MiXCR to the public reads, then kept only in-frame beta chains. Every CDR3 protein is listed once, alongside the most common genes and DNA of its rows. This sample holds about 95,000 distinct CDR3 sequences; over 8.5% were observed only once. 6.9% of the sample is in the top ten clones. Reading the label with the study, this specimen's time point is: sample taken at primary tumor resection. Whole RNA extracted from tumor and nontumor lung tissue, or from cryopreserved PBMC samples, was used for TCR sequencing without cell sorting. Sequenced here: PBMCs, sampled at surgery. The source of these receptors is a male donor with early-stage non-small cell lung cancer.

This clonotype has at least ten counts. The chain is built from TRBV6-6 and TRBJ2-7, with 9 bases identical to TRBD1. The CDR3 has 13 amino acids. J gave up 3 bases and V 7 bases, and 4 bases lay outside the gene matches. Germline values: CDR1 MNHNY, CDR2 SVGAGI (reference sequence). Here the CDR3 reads CASNTGGSYEQYF. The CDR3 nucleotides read TGTGCCAGCAACACAGGGGGCAGCTACGAGCAGTACTTC.

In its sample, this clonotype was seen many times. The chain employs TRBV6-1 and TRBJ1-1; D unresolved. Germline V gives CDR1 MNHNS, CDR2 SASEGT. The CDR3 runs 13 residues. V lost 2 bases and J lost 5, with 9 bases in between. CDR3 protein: CASSEQPGTEAFF. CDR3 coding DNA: TGTGCCAGCAGTGAACAGCCCGGGACTGAAGCTTTCTTT.

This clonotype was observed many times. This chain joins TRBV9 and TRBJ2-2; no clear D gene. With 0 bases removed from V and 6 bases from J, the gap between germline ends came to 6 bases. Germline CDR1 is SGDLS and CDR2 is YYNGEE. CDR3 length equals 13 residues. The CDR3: CASSVGRAGELFF. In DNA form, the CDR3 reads TGTGCCAGCAGCGTAGGGCGCGCCGGGGAGCTGTTTTTT.

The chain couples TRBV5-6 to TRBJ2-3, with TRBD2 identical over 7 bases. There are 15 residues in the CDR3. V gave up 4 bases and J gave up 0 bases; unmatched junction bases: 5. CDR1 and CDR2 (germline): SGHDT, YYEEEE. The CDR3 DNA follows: TGTGCCAGCAGCCCGGGACTACCTAGCACAGATACGCAGTATTTT. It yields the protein CASSPGLPSTDTQYF. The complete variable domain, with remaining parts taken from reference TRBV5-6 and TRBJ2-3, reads DAGVTQSPTHLIKTRGQQVTLRCSPKSGHDTVSWYQQALGQGPQFIFQYYEEEERQRGNFPDRFSGHQFPNYSSELNVNALLLGDSALYLCASSPGLPSTDTQYFGPGTRLTVL.

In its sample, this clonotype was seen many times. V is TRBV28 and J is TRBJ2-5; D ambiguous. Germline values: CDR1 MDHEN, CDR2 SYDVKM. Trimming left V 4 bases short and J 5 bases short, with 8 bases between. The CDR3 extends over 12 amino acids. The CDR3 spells CASSWSTETQYF. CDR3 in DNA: TGTGCCAGCAGTTGGAGTACGGAGACCCAGTACTTC.

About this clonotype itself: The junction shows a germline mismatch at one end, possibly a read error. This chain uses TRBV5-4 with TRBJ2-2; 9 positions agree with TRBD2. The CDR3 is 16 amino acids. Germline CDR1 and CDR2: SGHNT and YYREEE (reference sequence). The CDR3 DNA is TGTGACAGCAGCTTGGGGTCTAGCGGGAAAACCGGGGAGCTGTTTTTT. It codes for CDSSLGSSGKTGELFF.

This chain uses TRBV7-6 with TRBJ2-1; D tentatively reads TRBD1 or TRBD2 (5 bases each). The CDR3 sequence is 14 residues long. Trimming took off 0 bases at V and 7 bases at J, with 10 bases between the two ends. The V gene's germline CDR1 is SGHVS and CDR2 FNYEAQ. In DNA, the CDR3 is TGTGCCAGCAGCTTAGCCGGGACGAATAATGAGCAGTTCTTC. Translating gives CASSLAGTNNEQFF.

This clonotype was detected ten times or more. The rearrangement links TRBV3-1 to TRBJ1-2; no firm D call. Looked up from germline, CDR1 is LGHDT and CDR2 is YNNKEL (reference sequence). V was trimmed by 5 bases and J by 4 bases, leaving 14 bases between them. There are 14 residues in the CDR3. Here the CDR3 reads CASSSKDAGYGYTF. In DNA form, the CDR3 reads TGTGCCAGCAGCTCCAAGGACGCAGGCTATGGCTACACCTTC.

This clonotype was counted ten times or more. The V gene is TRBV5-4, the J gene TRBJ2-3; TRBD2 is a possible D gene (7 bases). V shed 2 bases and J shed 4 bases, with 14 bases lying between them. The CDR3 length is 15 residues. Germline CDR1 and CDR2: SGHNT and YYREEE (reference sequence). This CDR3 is CASSFWGGGPDTQYF. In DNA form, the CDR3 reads TGTGCCAGCAGCTTTTGGGGGGGCGGTCCAGATACGCAGTATTTT.